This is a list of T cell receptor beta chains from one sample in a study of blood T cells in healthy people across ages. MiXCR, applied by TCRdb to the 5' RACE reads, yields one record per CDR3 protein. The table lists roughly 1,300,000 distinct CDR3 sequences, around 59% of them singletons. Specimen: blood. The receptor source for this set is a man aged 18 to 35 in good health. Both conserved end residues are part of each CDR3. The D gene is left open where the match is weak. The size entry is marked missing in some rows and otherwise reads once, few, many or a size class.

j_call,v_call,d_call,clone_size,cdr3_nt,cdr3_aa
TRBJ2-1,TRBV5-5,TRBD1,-,TGTGCCAGCAGCTCGATGGGACAGGGATTTTACAATGAGCAGTTCTTC,CASSSMGQGFYNEQFF
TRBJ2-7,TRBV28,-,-,TGTGCCAGCAGCCCCCCCCGGATCTCCTACGAGCAGTACTTC,CASSPPRISYEQYF
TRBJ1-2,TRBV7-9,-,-,TGTGCCAGCAGCTTAGTGGGGACACCCTATGGCTACACCTTC,CASSLVGTPYGYTF
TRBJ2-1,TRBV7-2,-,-,TGTGCCAGCAACTCCATAAACTCCTACAATGAGCAGTTCTTC,CASNSINSYNEQFF
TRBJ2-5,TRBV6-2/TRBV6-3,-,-,TGTGCCAGCAGTTACCTTGGGACTTTGGGGGAGACCCAGTACTTC,CASSYLGTLGETQYF
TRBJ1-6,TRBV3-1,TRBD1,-,TGTGCCAGCAGCGTAGGGACAGCCGGGTTAGCTCTCCACTTT,CASSVGTAGLALHF
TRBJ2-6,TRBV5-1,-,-,TGCGCCAGCAGCTTAGGGACCTCTGGGGCCAACGTCCGGACTTTC,CASSLGTSGANVRTF
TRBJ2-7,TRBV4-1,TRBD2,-,TGCGCCAGCAGCCCTCGGGACTATTCAGGCGAGCAGTACTTC,CASSPRDYSGEQYF
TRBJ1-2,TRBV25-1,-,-,TGTGCCAGCAGTGAATCGGCGATGGGGACACCCATCTATGGCTACACCTTC,CASSESAMGTPIYGYTF
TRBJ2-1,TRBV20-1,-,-,TGCAGTGTCCCTGGGGTCCAACGGCCCTACAATGAGCAGTTCTTC,CSVPGVQRPYNEQFF
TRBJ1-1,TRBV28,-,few,TGTGCCAGCAGTTTGGTAGACACAAACACTGAAGCTTTCTTT,CASSLVDTNTEAFF
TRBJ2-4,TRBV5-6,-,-,TGTGCCAGCAGCGGGACGGACATTCAGTACTTC,CASSGTDIQYF
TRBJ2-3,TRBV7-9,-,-,TGTGCCAGCAGCGCACCGTTCGAGCGCCTCCCTAGCACAGATACGCAGTATTTT,CASSAPFERLPSTDTQYF
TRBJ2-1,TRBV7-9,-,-,TGTGCCGGCAGCCGGGACCGCAAAACATCCTACAATGAGCAGTTCTTC,CAGSRDRKTSYNEQFF
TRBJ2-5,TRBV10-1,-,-,TGCGCCAGCAGTGAGTTGCTGGTGGGGCAGTACTTC,CASSELLVGQYF
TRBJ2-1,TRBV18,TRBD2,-,TGTGCCAGCTCACCACCCCTCCGGGAGCGGGGGGTTGACAATGAGCAGTTCTTC,CASSPPLRERGVDNEQFF
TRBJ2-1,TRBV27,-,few,TGTGCCAGCAGTTTGAGGGGGACCTACAATGAGCAGTTCTTC,CASSLRGTYNEQFF
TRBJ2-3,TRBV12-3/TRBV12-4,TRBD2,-,TGTGCCAGCAGGGACGGGACTAGCGGCACAGACACGCAGTATTTT,CASRDGTSGTDTQYF
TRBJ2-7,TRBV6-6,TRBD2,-,TGTGCCAGCAGCGTTTCGAGCGGGGCTTCAGACGAGCAGTACTTC,CASSVSSGASDEQYF
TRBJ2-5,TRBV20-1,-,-,TGCAGTGCTAGTAAGGCAGTCGATCGGGGGACCCAGTACTTC,CSASKAVDRGTQYF
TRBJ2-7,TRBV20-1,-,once,TGCAGTGCTCAAGACTACGAGCAGTACTTC,CSAQDYEQYF
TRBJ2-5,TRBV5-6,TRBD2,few,TGTGCCAGCAGCGCCAAGACTAGCGGGATCCAAGAGACCCAGTACTTC,CASSAKTSGIQETQYF
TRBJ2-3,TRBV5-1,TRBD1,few,TGCGCCAGCAGCTCGGAACAGGGGACAGATACGCAGTATTTT,CASSSEQGTDTQYF
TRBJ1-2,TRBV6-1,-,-,TGTGCCAGCAGTCCAACCAGGGAGATTCACTATGGCTACACCTTC,CASSPTREIHYGYTF
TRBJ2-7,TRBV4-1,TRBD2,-,TGCGCCAGCAGCCCCTATCTAGCGGACGAGCAGTACTTC,CASSPYLADEQYF
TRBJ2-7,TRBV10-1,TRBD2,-,TGCGCCAGCAGTGAGTCGTTAGCGGGAGGCGAGCAGTACTTC,CASSESLAGGEQYF
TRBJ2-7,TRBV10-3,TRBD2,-,TGTGCCATCAGAGAGGGACTAGCGGGAGTAAACTACGAGCAGTACTTC,CAIREGLAGVNYEQYF
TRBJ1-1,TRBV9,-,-,TGTGCCAGCAGCGACAGGCTGAACACTGAAGCTTTCTTT,CASSDRLNTEAFF
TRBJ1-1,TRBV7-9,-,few,TGTGCCAGCAGCGACACAGGAGGAGGAGAGAACACTGAAGCTTTCTTT,CASSDTGGGENTEAFF
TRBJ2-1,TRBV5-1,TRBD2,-,TGCGCCAGTCGACTAGCGGTGGATGAGCAGTTCTTC,CASRLAVDEQFF
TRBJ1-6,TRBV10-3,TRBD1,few,TGTGCCATCAGTGAGCAGGACAGGCGGGATTCACCCCTCCACTTT,CAISEQDRRDSPLHF
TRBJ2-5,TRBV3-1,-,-,TGTGCCAGCAGCCGGAACCTAGGGACCCAGTACTTC,CASSRNLGTQYF
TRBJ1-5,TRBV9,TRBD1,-,TGTGCCAGCAGCGCCGGGACAGGGGAGACGAATCAGCCCCAGCATTTT,CASSAGTGETNQPQHF
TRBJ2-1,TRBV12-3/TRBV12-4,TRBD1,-,TGTGCCAGCGGCCTGACAGGGTCTCCTATTAATGAGCAGTTCTTC,CASGLTGSPINEQFF
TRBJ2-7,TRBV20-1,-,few,TGCAGTGCTAGAAAGACAGGAGGAGCCTACGAGCAGTACTTC,CSARKTGGAYEQYF
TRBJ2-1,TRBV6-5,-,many,TGTGCCAGCGCAAATGGCAATGAGCAGTTCTTC,CASANGNEQFF
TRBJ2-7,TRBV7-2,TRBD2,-,TGTGCCAGCAGCTGGAGCGGGACCTCCTACAATGAGCAGTACTTC,CASSWSGTSYNEQYF
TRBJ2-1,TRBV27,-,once,TGTGCCAGCAGTTTAGCTCTGTCACAACCCAATGAGCAGTTCTTC,CASSLALSQPNEQFF
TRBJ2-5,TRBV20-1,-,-,TGCAGTGCCTTCTACGGGAGAGGAGAGACCCAGTACTTC,CSAFYGRGETQYF
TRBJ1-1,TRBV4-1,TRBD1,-,TGCGCCAGCAGCCACCAGACAGGGGAAGCTTTCTTT,CASSHQTGEAFF
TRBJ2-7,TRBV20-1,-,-,TGCAGTGCTAGAGATTTAGACCCGGCGTACAATGAGCAGTACTTC,CSARDLDPAYNEQYF
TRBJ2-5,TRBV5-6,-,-,TGTGCCAGCAGCTTCCGGGCGCCAGAGACCCAGTACTTC,CASSFRAPETQYF
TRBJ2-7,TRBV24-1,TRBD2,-,TGTGCCACCAGCAAGTATTTGTTTTTGGTCACTGCCACTAGCGGGAGAAACGAGCAGTACTTC,CATSKYLFLVTATSGRNEQYF